Listed below are T cell receptor beta chains from one sample, sequenced in a study of response to subunit inactivated influenza vaccine. TCRdb fed the RT-PCR reads into MiXCR, producing one record per CDR3 protein. The sample comprises approximately 200,000 distinct CDR3 sequences, roughly an eighth of which are singletons, and about 28% rests with the top ten. The sequencing here drew on CD8+ T cells sorted from PBMCs, taken about 5 days after vaccination. These receptors all stem from a man aged 50 or older who received an inactivated influenza vaccine. Each CDR3 is given with its conserved first and last residue. Each record gives: clone size, V gene, D gene, J gene, CDR3 DNA, CDR3 protein. A D gene is named only where the DNA matches it firmly. Expanded clones get a size class; other rows say once, few or many, or leave the size out.

NA	TRBV4-3	NA	TRBJ1-2	TGCGCCAGCAGCCAAGTGGTGGGGGCTCATGGCTACACCTTC	CASSQVVGAHGYTF
NA	TRBV27	NA	TRBJ2-1	TGTGCCAGCAGTTTTAGGAGTGGCTCCTACAATGAGCAGTTCTTC	CASSFRSGSYNEQFF
few	TRBV7-7	NA	TRBJ2-7	TGTGCTAGCAGCTGGGGCCGTGGGTACGAGCAGTACTTC	CASSWGRGYEQYF
NA	TRBV9	NA	TRBJ2-1	TGTGCCAGCAGCGTTTCCGGGGGCGCATTGTACAATGAGCAGTTCTTC	CASSVSGGALYNEQFF
few	TRBV15	NA	TRBJ2-1	TGTGCCACCAGCAGATTCCGGGAGTACAATGAGCAGTTCTTC	CATSRFREYNEQFF
NA	TRBV29-1	NA	TRBJ1-4	TGCAGCGTTGGATTTCCTGGTGAAAAACTGTTTTTT	CSVGFPGEKLFF
NA	TRBV29-1	TRBD2	TRBJ2-2	TGCAGCGTTGTCGGGACTAGCGGGGGAGAGAACACCGGGGAGCTGTTTTTT	CSVVGTSGGENTGELFF
few	TRBV29-1	NA	TRBJ2-2	TGCAGCGTTGGGACCCCCGGGACGGGGAACACCGGGGAGCTGTTTTTT	CSVGTPGTGNTGELFF
NA	TRBV27	NA	TRBJ2-3	TGTGCCAGCAGTTTATGGGGTAGCACAGATACGCAGTATTTT	CASSLWGSTDTQYF
NA	TRBV7-8	NA	TRBJ2-5	TGTGCCAGCGTCGGCGGACAGGGAGGGTTCGGTTCCCAAGAGACCCAGTACTTC	CASVGGQGGFGSQETQYF
NA	TRBV29-1	NA	TRBJ2-4	TGCCCAGAGAATACTCACATCACCTTAGCCAAAAACATTCAGTACTTC	CPENTHITLAKNIQYF
NA	TRBV12-3/TRBV12-4	TRBD1	TRBJ2-3	TGTGCCAGCAGTCCGGGGACAGGGTTGGATACGCAGTATTTT	CASSPGTGLDTQYF
NA	TRBV7-9	NA	TRBJ2-7	TGTGCCAGCAGCTTAGTGGTAGCAAACTACGAGCAGTACTTC	CASSLVVANYEQYF
few	TRBV11-2	TRBD2	TRBJ2-1	TGTGCCAGCAGCCCACCCTATCTATTAGCGGGAGGGCCGGTCAATGAGCAGTTCTTC	CASSPPYLLAGGPVNEQFF
NA	TRBV4-2	TRBD2	TRBJ2-6	TGTGCCAGCAGCCTTTTGTTATCTGGGACTAGCGTACCTTCCTCTGGGGCCAACGTCCTGACTTTC	CASSLLLSGTSVPSSGANVLTF
few	TRBV6-2/TRBV6-3	NA	TRBJ1-1	TGTGCCAGCAGTTACATCGGGACACCGAACACTGAAGCTTTCTTT	CASSYIGTPNTEAFF
NA	TRBV7-9	NA	TRBJ2-3	TGTGCCAGCAGCCCGCCGATGTTCCCCACAGATACGCAGTATTTT	CASSPPMFPTDTQYF
few	TRBV13	NA	TRBJ1-1	TGTGCCAGCAGCTTAGTGGGGGGGCTGAGAACTGAAGCTTTCTTT	CASSLVGGLRTEAFF
NA	TRBV2	TRBD2	TRBJ2-7	TGTGCCAGTGCGGGACTAGTATCGTACGAGCAGTACTTC	CASAGLVSYEQYF
few	TRBV19	TRBD1	TRBJ2-7	TGTGCCAGTAGTATCGGGACAGGGGGCACCTACGAGCAGTACTTC	CASSIGTGGTYEQYF
NA	TRBV20-1	NA	TRBJ2-1	TGCAGTGCAGGCGAGCAGGCGCGTCTCCCCTACAATGAGCAGTTCTTC	CSAGEQARLPYNEQFF
few	TRBV28	TRBD2	TRBJ2-1	TGTGCCAGCAGCCATGAACTAGCGGGAGAATGGAGTGAGCAGTTCTTC	CASSHELAGEWSEQFF
few	TRBV9	NA	TRBJ2-2	TGTGCCAGCAGCGACTTCCAAGGGACCGGGGAGCTGTTTTTT	CASSDFQGTGELFF
few	TRBV4-3	NA	TRBJ1-2	TGCGCCAGCAGCCAAGATCCGGATGGCTATGGCTACACCTTC	CASSQDPDGYGYTF
few	TRBV6-1	TRBD2	TRBJ2-1	TGTGCCAGCAACCCATCCTGGACTAGCGACGATGAGCAGTTCTTC	CASNPSWTSDDEQFF
few	TRBV28	TRBD1	TRBJ2-3	TGTGCCAGCAGCCTTGACAGGGAAGATACGCAGTATTTT	CASSLDREDTQYF
few	TRBV7-2	NA	TRBJ2-1	TGTGCCAGCAGTACAGGACCCTACGGTCACAATGAGCAGTTCTTC	CASSTGPYGHNEQFF
NA	TRBV28	TRBD2	TRBJ2-1	TGTGCCAGCAGTACTACTCAACGGACTAGTGCCTCCTCCTACAATGAGCAGTTCTTC	CASSTTQRTSASSYNEQFF
few	TRBV9	NA	TRBJ1-1	TGTGCCAGCAGCGTAGTGATAGGGGAGAACACTGAAGCTTTCTTT	CASSVVIGENTEAFF
NA	TRBV11-1	TRBD2	TRBJ2-2	TGTGCCAGCAGCTTAGGCGGGGGGGCCTCAGTTCTCACCGGGGAGCTGTTTTTT	CASSLGGGASVLTGELFF
NA	TRBV30	TRBD1	TRBJ1-1	TGTGCCTGGAAATCGGACAGGGGATGGACTGAAGCTTTCTTT	CAWKSDRGWTEAFF
NA	TRBV7-6	NA	TRBJ1-4	TGTGCCAGCAGCTTAGCGGTCGAAGGGGGACCATCTAATGAAAAACTGTTTTTT	CASSLAVEGGPSNEKLFF
NA	TRBV29-1	NA	TRBJ1-1	TGCAGCGTTGGACAGACAATGAACACTGAAGCTTTCTTT	CSVGQTMNTEAFF
NA	TRBV6-1	TRBD1	TRBJ2-2	TGTGCCAGCAGCCGTTACACAGGGGGCACCGGGGAGCTGTTTTTT	CASSRYTGGTGELFF
few	TRBV4-2	NA	TRBJ1-2	TGTGCCAGCAGCCATCACGGGACGTTGGAGGACTACACCTTC	CASSHHGTLEDYTF
many	TRBV7-2	TRBD2	TRBJ2-3	TGTGCCAGCAGCTTATTGGGGGGGTCCAGCACAGATACGCAGTATTTT	CASSLLGGSSTDTQYF
few	TRBV2	NA	TRBJ1-5	TGTGCCAGCAGTGGACTCTTGGACGAACAGCATTTT	CASSGLLDEQHF
NA	TRBV29-1	NA	TRBJ2-1	TGCAGCGTCCCCCGGGACGGAACCTACAATGAGCAGTTCTTC	CSVPRDGTYNEQFF
NA	TRBV6-2/TRBV6-3	NA	TRBJ2-7	TGTGCCAGCCGGGGGACGCGACTTTCCTACGAGCAGTACTTC	CASRGTRLSYEQYF
NA	TRBV10-2	TRBD1	TRBJ1-1	TGCGCCAGCAGGGTGGGACAGGGGGCCACTGAAGCTTTCTTT	CASRVGQGATEAFF
few	TRBV12-3/TRBV12-4	TRBD2	TRBJ2-7	TGTGCCAGCAGTAGGCTAGCGGGCCAAAATTACGAGCAGTACTTC	CASSRLAGQNYEQYF
NA	TRBV24-1	NA	TRBJ2-3	TGTGCCACCAGTGATTTTCCAGCGCTCACAGATACGCAGTATTTT	CATSDFPALTDTQYF
many	TRBV5-1	NA	TRBJ2-7	TGCGCCAGCAGCTTGGCTGCCAACTACGAGCAGTACTTC	CASSLAANYEQYF
NA	TRBV28	TRBD2	TRBJ2-1	TGTGCCAGCAGATGGCTTAGCGGGGGGCCCCAACACTACAATGAGCAGTTCTTC	CASRWLSGGPQHYNEQFF
NA	TRBV7-6	TRBD1	TRBJ2-7	TGTGCCAGCAGTTCGACAGGGGGCTTGCTCCCCTCCTACGAGCAGTACTTC	CASSSTGGLLPSYEQYF
NA	TRBV19	TRBD1	TRBJ2-1	TGTGCCAGTAGTCCACCCGGGACAGGGCTCTACAATGAGCAGTTCTTC	CASSPPGTGLYNEQFF
many	TRBV5-1	NA	TRBJ2-7	TGCGCCAGCAGCTGGGTGGGGACGTACGAGCAGTACTTC	CASSWVGTYEQYF
NA	TRBV7-2	NA	TRBJ2-1	TGTGCCAGCAGCTTAGTAGGGGAGAACGGGTGGGGCAATGAGCAGTTCTTC	CASSLVGENGWGNEQFF